This T cell receptor (beta chain) was captured in a study of prognosis after radiotherapy for stage I lung cancer (dated by TCRdb to the early 2020s). Study-level background: Between early 2018 and early 2019, fewer than 20 stage I NSCLC patients were enrolled in Nanjing, China. The study included approximately 14 patients with newly diagnosed primary stage I lung tumors and a few with oligometastatic NSCLC after surgical resection of the primary tumor. Every patient was regarded as medically inoperable, because of comorbidities in about a dozen cases and refusal of surgery in over five cases. The cohort included about twelve men and 5 or 6 women, with a median age of approximately 76 years and a range of roughly 50 to 85 years. On tumor histology, roughly 11 patients had adenocarcinoma and about seven had squamous cell carcinoma. SBRT was given in 3 to 5 fractions with a biologically effective dose of at least 100 Gy, using image-guided IMRT or VMAT. In every patient, SBRT was given without any concurrent therapy. After SBRT, distant metastases developed in about 20% of the 19 patients at a median of approximately 7 months, while the remaining 15 patients had no significant progression. Peripheral blood TCR beta repertoires were profiled in stage I NSCLC patients before and after stereotactic body radiotherapy, and the repertoires were related to distant failure. The study took one blood sample before SBRT and one after SBRT from each of 19 patients and sequenced all 40 or so samples.

There are many counts of this clonotype. No cognate antigen has been identified for it. Nothing much larger sits one base from this clone, and base qualities are not available. The paper's findings and limits, for the study overall: Differences in TRBV and TRBJ usage frequencies by metastasis status were reportedly observed in two V genes at baseline and in several V and two J genes after SBRT. A decrease in unique TCR clone counts was observed after SBRT (median around 10,000 before versus about 7,200 after; Wilcoxon paired P=0.011). Tumor specificity of expanded TCR clones was not determined. No adjustment for multiple comparisons was applied to any of the reported P values. Post-SBRT Shannon entropy and its change from baseline were lower in patients who developed distant metastases; baseline Shannon entropy was not associated with metastases. The study was limited by its small cohort and short follow-up, and the findings require independent validation.

From a lookup of the germline V gene, CDR1 and CDR2 are SNHLY and FYNNEI. The CDR3 starts with the cysteine, ends with the phenylalanine, and has 13 residues. Just CDR3 DNA is preserved here, 39 bases in frame from base 1. Cut back by 9 bases and 3 bases, the V and J ends lie 11 bases apart. Two rounds of multiplex PCR were used to amplify the TCR beta CDR3 region from genomic DNA. The first PCR round used primers specific to each TRBV and TRBJ gene, with sequences filed in Chinese patent CN105087789A. Universal primers were used in the second round of PCR. The Roche High Pure PCR Template Preparation Kit was used to extract genomic DNA from frozen PBMCs. An Illumina HiSeq 3000 was used to sequence the libraries paired-end with 151 bp reads. The study's processing was this. CutAdapt was used to discard raw reads that did not contain the multiplex PCR primer sequences. High-quality paired reads were merged into contigs with PEAR. By alignment to reference sequences, MiXCR assigned TRB V, D and J gene segments to each contig. CDR3 sequences were clustered by base quality and sequence similarity to remove sequencing errors. Diversity was calculated as Shannon entropy divided by the natural log of the number of productive TCR sequences. To get clonality, Shannon entropy was divided by the natural log of the number of unique clonotypes, and that result was subtracted from one. The Youden index of ROC curves was used to select progression-free survival cut-offs for repertoire metrics, and analyses were performed in R 3.5.3. TCRdb reanalyzed the raw reads on its own, using fastp at Q25 for trimming and MiXCR for clone calling, and kept in-frame beta chains. Every entry covers one CDR3 protein and lists the most common genes and DNA from its rows. The V and J calls were not made by the authors but by TCRdb's processing. The sample profile shows 9,500 to 15,000 distinct CDR3 sequences; less than 70% of them were found once. 20% to 25% of the sample goes to the ten largest clones.

All patients had node-negative disease on CT and PET/CT, and none had a history of other malignancies or prior chemotherapy or radiotherapy. At each of the two time points, 6 to 7 milliliters of peripheral venous blood were collected into EDTA tubes. PBMCs were isolated by Ficoll-Paque Plus density-gradient centrifugation. Samples were stored at -80°C immediately after collection until analysis. Here the chain combines TRBV2 and TRBJ1-4; TRBD1 is perhaps the D gene, given 6 matching bases. This clonotype was sampled from a donor older than 45 with non-small cell lung cancer. The starting material was PBMCs, obtained before or after stereotactic body radiation therapy (not recorded which). CDR3 sequence: CARGTTANEKLFF. The nucleotide sequence reads as follows: TGTGCCAGAGGGACAACCGCTAATGAAAAACTGTTTTTT.